The entry below gives a single T cell receptor (beta chain) sequence along with its context. This clone was recorded a few times. Its antigen is still unknown. There are no base qualities to consult, and no much larger clone falls within one base. This record belongs to a study of cytomegalovirus exposure and HLA in healthy donors (dated by TCRdb to 2017 to 2019). Some background on the complete study: According to an earlier analysis of around 600 of the donors, about 190 million T cells yielded some 110 million unique TCR beta sequences and about 280 Gb of sequence data. An earlier analysis of around 540 of the donors applied high-throughput TCR beta sequencing to assess whether each TCR beta V gene segment acted as functional or pseudogenic. Across some 400 genotyped donors of the cohort, an average of about 250,000 unique TCR beta nucleotide sequences per donor were sequenced, and 15% to 20% of those sequences were non-productive. The later analysis used no new phenotypic data to find candidate immune exposures, relying instead on TCR beta sequences and their occurrence across donors. A separate validation cohort of 100 to 150 different subjects was used in addition to the roughly 670-subject first cohort. A later analysis re-analyzed previously published TCR beta repertoires from roughly 630 donors and added high-resolution HLA genotyping to study TCR occurrence patterns. Class I and class II HLA loci were covered by the typing at four-digit resolution. The aim of the study was to test whether cataloging public T cell receptors could identify signatures of past pathogen exposure. The genetic ancestry cluster associated with self-reported Caucasian donors included about 81% of the 398 genotyped donors. Typing coverage differed by locus: A, B, C, DRB1 and DQB1 were typed in roughly 620-640 donors, DQA1 in about 510, DPA1 in approximately 600, and DPB1 in around 440. A later genetic analysis used genome-wide SNP genotypes for about three fifths of the 666 donors, treating that subset as a discovery cohort. Because of strong linkage in the cohort, a few DR-DQ haplotypes were treated as single units for association and clustering. The study combined high-throughput TCR immunosequencing, statistical association of individual TCRs with disease status, and machine learning to predict cytomegalovirus infection status. About 300 gigabases of sequencing data and around 87 million unique TCR sequences were included in an early release covering 550 to 800 HLA-typed donors. All discovery cohort repertoires had been generated on a single sequencing platform. Alongside the repertoire data, information on donor age, sex, ethnicity and CMV serostatus was compiled. The study profiled the T cell repertoires of fewer than 850 subjects by immunosequencing and related them to cytomegalovirus serostatus. The paper's findings and limits, for the study overall: Correlated functional status among segregating V segments might reflect linkage disequilibrium, but an unknown experimental factor could not be ruled out. The authors suggested that the approach could potentially be extended to other disease states and immunological phenotypes. Because some donors lacked HLA typing at each locus, the association tests relied only on the typed subset. This cohort had only TCR beta chains sequenced, and the lack of alpha or paired-chain data limited which features could be detected. A later analysis reported that several top co-occurrence clusters appeared linked to parvovirus B19, influenza, CMV and Epstein-Barr virus. In a later genetic analysis, fewer N-insertions in productive TCRs were reported among donors in an Asian-associated ancestry cluster than the roughly 700-donor mean. A later genetic analysis associated a missense DCLRE1C variant with V-gene and J-gene trimming of TCR beta chains, and an independent cohort replicated the association. In a later analysis, most CMV-associated TCR beta chains were found to appear HLA-restricted, with HLA associations seemingly driven largely by CMV exposure. A further reported finding was that TCR beta sequences accurately predicted the HLA-A and HLA-B alleles for most subjects in the first cohort. A few of the identified cytomegalovirus-associated TCR beta chains were confirmed in vitro to be specific for cytomegalovirus antigens. Because counts were too low, roughly 18 rarely observed V segments, including chromosome 9 orphons, were left out of the earlier analysis of about 500 of the donors. The presence/absence analyses assumed that sequencing depth was roughly uniform across donors, and that assumption may not be true. Most TCR sequences were observed very rarely across donors, whereas some public TCRs were present in many individuals. An earlier analysis of approximately 570 of the donors showed that most TCR beta V segments appeared in productive rearrangements either about 87% or about 30% of the time, which broadly matched IMGT annotations. For the cohort, immune exposure information was limited to CMV serostatus. Assigning TCR associations to individual alleles was difficult when HLA alleles, especially DR and DQ, strongly co-occurred. The study gave a list of some 150 TCR beta chains associated with cytomegalovirus. A later analysis associated approximately 17,000 TCR beta sequences with specific HLA alleles at a false discovery rate of 0.05. A group of highly shared sequence variants was considered likely to be a technical artifact of the sequencing pipeline. According to a later analysis, TCR association rates differed among HLA loci, with DRB1 alleles showing the most associated TCRs and HLA-C alleles showing the fewest. The classifier was reported to diagnose cytomegalovirus status with high specificity and sensitivity in both the original cohort and the validation cohort. In a later analysis, HLA-associated TCR beta chains showed more clonal expansion and lower generation probabilities than non-associated chains that were equally common.

Library preparation used the immunoSEQ multiplex PCR assay. A mixture of 60 forward primers for TCR Vbeta segments and 13 reverse primers for TCR Jbeta segments was used in the multiplex PCR. Amplification of the CDR3 region of rearranged TCR beta genes was performed with a multiplex PCR assay on genomic DNA. Amplified TCR beta libraries were sequenced as 87-base-pair reads on the Illumina HiSeq System. Per the original workflow: In a later analysis, roughly 80 million unique TCR beta chains were counted across the 500 to 850 repertoires, and roughly 11 million of these chains were shared by at least two donors. Raw reads were error-corrected and collapsed into unique sequences by a nearest-neighbor algorithm in which closely related sequences were merged to remove PCR and sequencing errors. V, D and J gene segments were assigned by aligning CDR3 sequences to IMGT reference sequences. For a sequence to be retained, a match of at least six nucleotides was required to both a V gene segment and a J gene segment. A rearrangement was called productive if the CDR3 had no stop codons and remained in frame with V and J, and every other rearrangement was called non-productive. Following IMGT convention, CDR3 was defined as the stretch from the second conserved V-encoded cysteine to the conserved J-encoded phenylalanine. Sequences without an unambiguous match to a single V gene segment were excluded from the earlier analysis of about 630 of the donors. In an earlier analysis of 587 of the donors, V segments were called functional above 56.7% productive rearrangements and were called segregating when the between-donor standard deviation exceeded 5%. A statistical classification framework was built to diagnose cytomegalovirus status from the catalog of TCR beta chain sequences. In a later analysis, V and J genes were assigned by comparing TCR nucleotide sequences against IMGT/GENE-DB human TR gene sequences. Using the TCRdist pipeline, a later analysis assigned CDR3 sequences along with most-parsimonious VDJ recombination scenarios. A later analysis defined each TCR beta chain by its CDR3 amino acid sequence plus V-gene family, and excluded reads lacking a unique V-gene family. To address suspected cross-contamination and a sequencing artifact, a later analysis removed roughly 640 highly shared, low-generation-probability nucleotide sequences. For each public chain, a later analysis derived a clonal expansion index from normalized ranks of inferred template counts within each repertoire. Generation probabilities in a later analysis came from a VDJ recombination model fitted to out-of-frame rearrangements, and those results were checked against IGoR. A later analysis scored TCR-TCR, TCR-HLA and TCR-CMV co-occurrence with hypergeometric tests, applying a repertoire-size bias correction to TCR pairs. False discovery rates were estimated in a later analysis by permuting HLA or CMV assignments 20 times. In a later analysis, co-occurring TCRs were grouped with DBSCAN, and TCRdist sequence similarity was added when clustering was performed within HLA-allele-positive subsets. Co-occurrence clustering excluded repertoires with fewer than 30,000 or more than 120,000 public chains, plus five with anomalous nucleotide sharing. Drawn from immuneACCESS, this table holds only the in-frame rearrangements with V and J called that TCRdb kept. Clones are partly lost; checked studies trace under half to an unresolved V gene and leave the rest unexplained. V and J calls plus clone size are reproduced from that table; the DNA served to infer D and trimming. The sample profile shows nearly 95,000 clones; 79% of them were found once. Together, the top ten hold 3.5% to 4% of the sample.

In total, roughly 710 healthy bone marrow donors made up the cohort. Cohort members were all nominally healthy when sampled, although unrecorded immune exposures were likely present. The donor was CMV seronegative and was included in the group of several hundred seronegative cohort members. A peripheral blood sample was collected from each donor, and TCR beta sequencing was performed on peripheral blood mononuclear cells. The Qiagen DNeasy Blood Extraction Kit was used to extract genomic DNA from the blood cell samples. This TCR was recovered from a woman aged 40 to 50 in good health and CMV-seronegative. Sequenced input: PBMCs.

The nucleotide sequence reads TGCGCCAGCAGCGTTCGGGACAGGGGAGGCGAGCAGTACTTC. This encodes CASSVRDRGGEQYF. The chain was built from TRBV4-1 and TRBJ2-7; 10 bases in the junction line up with TRBD1. CDR1 and CDR2 are read off the germline V gene as MGHRA and YSYEKL. After removal of 5 bases from V and 6 bases from J, the junction retains 7 bases not matched to a gene. From the cysteine through the phenylalanine, the CDR3 covers 14 amino acids. Just the 42-base CDR3 DNA is kept, in frame starting at base 1.